These 17 T cell receptor beta chains were all obtained from the same sample, sequenced in a study of T-cell memory formation after mild COVID-19. TCRdb used MiXCR to reprocess the 5' RACE reads, holding one entry per CDR3 protein. There are 280,000 or so distinct CDR3 sequences in the sample; roughly 18% occur only once, and 23% lies in the top ten. Sequencing used PBMCs or a T cell subset sorted from them (not recorded which). The origin of the receptors is a man younger than 30 who had mild COVID-19 (a few samples of this study predate the infection). Cell type and time point are not known.

This chain connects TRBV4-1 to TRBJ2-7, with D possibly matching TRBD1 (6 bases). The CDR3 runs to 16 residues. CDR1 is MGHRA, CDR2 YSYEKL, per germline. V was shortened by 4 bases and J by 3 bases, with 19 bases between the two germline ends. The CDR3 region has the DNA TGCGCCAGCAGCCCCGACCCGAGCCGGACAGACTACGAGCAGTACGTC. Translating it yields CASSPDPSRTDYEQYV.

This clonotype came up a few times. J is TRBJ2-5 and V is TRBV5-1; a weak D match, TRBD2 (6 bases). This CDR3 is 14 amino acids long. Germline V gene sequence: CDR1 SGHRS, CDR2 YFSETQ. With 2 bases removed from V and 3 bases from J, the gap between germline ends came to 11 bases. CDR3 sequence reads: CASSFGSGEETQYF. The CDR3 DNA follows: TGCGCCAGCAGCTTCGGTAGCGGAGAAGAGACCCAGTACTTC.

In its sample, this clonotype was seen a few times. The chain employs TRBV7-2 and TRBJ1-2, with 7 positions matching TRBD1. J gave up 7 bases and V 1 base, and 3 bases lay outside the gene matches. The CDR3 runs to 13 residues. Germline CDR1 SGHTA, CDR2 FQGNSA. Here the CDR3 reads CASSLDSGGGYTF. The CDR3 bases are TGTGCCAGCAGCTTAGATTCAGGGGGTGGCTACACCTTC.

There are a few counts of this clonotype. V is TRBV3-1 and J is TRBJ2-5, with TRBD2 matching 8 bases. This CDR3 spans 17 amino acids. Germline V lookup: CDR1 LGHDT, CDR2 YNNKEL (reference sequence). The V segment lost 1 base and the J segment 5 bases; nucleotides outside the gene matches: 12. The CDR3 DNA reads TGTGCCAGCAGCCAAGGTTTCGGCGGGACTAGACGCGAGACCCAGTACTTC. This translates into CASSQGFGGTRRETQYF.

This clonotype was picked up a small number of times. CDR3 amino acids: CASSQRWVSNQPQHF. CDR3 nucleotides: TGCGCCAGCAGTCAACGATGGGTTAGCAATCAGCCCCAGCATTTT. The chain is built from TRBV4-1 and TRBJ1-5; D uncertain. The ends were cut back, 6 bases at V and 0 bases at J, with 12 bases in the middle. This CDR3 comprises 15 residues. Germline V gene data show CDR1 as MGHRA and CDR2 as YSYEKL.

The chain carries TRBV10-2 and TRBJ2-2; D unresolved. Germline CDR1 and CDR2: WSHSY and SAAADI. Trimming pared 2 bases from V and 7 bases from J, leaving 2 bases between. The CDR3 sequence is 11 residues long. CDR3 nucleotides: TGCGCCAGCAGTGAGGGCGGGGAGCTGTTTTTT. Its translation: CASSEGGELFF.

The chain is built from TRBV5-1 and TRBJ2-5, with D perhaps matching TRBD1 (5 bases). V lost 0 bases to trimming and J lost 5 bases, with 17 bases between them. Germline loops: CDR1 SGHRS, CDR2 YFSETQ. The CDR3 has 16 amino acids. This chain's CDR3 is CASSLAVGEVGETQYF. The CDR3 nucleotides read TGCGCCAGCAGCTTGGCCGTAGGGGAAGTCGGGGAGACCCAGTACTTC. Full variable domain (rest looked up from reference TRBV5-1 and TRBJ2-5): KAGVTQTPRYLIKTRGQQVTLSCSPISGHRSVSWYQQTPGQGLQFLFEYFSETQRNKGNFPGRFSGRQFSNSRSEMNVSTLELGDSALYLCASSLAVGEVGETQYFGPGTRLLVL.

V and J are TRBV29-1 and TRBJ1-1; TRBD1 matches 7 bases. V shed 1 base, J shed 4 bases, and the junction held 6 bases outside the gene matches. The CDR3 runs to 14 residues. In germline, CDR1 is SQVTM, CDR2 ANQGSEA. The CDR3 region is CSVEVRGQITEAFF. In nucleotides, the CDR3 is TGCAGCGTTGAAGTGCGGGGACAGATCACTGAAGCTTTCTTT.

In its sample, this clonotype was seen a few times. The chain combines TRBV6-6 with TRBJ1-6, with D possibly matching TRBD1 (5 bases). This CDR3 region has 10 residues. Trimming removed 8 bases from V and 9 bases from J, with 5 bases in between. Germline V gene lookup returns CDR1 MNHNY and CDR2 SVGAGI (reference sequence). CDR3 nucleotides: TGTGCCAGCGGGGGTTCACCCCTCCACTTT. Its protein is CASGGSPLHF.

This sequence joins TRBV18 and TRBJ2-3; D gene uncertain. Germline lookup yields CDR1 KGHSH and CDR2 LQKENI. CDR3 length: 11 amino acids. The V end lost 5 bases, the J end lost 5 bases, and 5 bases lay between the germline ends. The CDR3 protein is CASSYEDTQYF. The DNA for the CDR3 is TGTGCCAGCTCATATGAAGATACGCAGTATTTT.

This chain joins TRBV11-2 and TRBJ2-2; 7 positions agree with TRBD1. V was pared by 3 bases and J by 5 bases, with 6 bases of the junction left unmatched. The CDR3 runs 15 residues. Germline V gene data show CDR1 as SGHAT and CDR2 as FQNNGV. The CDR3, as DNA: TGTGCCAGCAGCTTGATCGCAGGGGGAACCGGGGAGCTGTTTTTT. This translates into CASSLIAGGTGELFF. Drawing the rest from reference TRBV11-2 and TRBJ2-2, the complete variable domain is EAGVAQSPRYKIIEKRQSVAFWCNPISGHATLYWYQQILGQGPKLLIQFQNNGVVDDSQLPKDRFSAERLKGVDSTLKIQPAKLEDSAVYLCASSLIAGGTGELFFGEGSRLTVL.

V is TRBV6-2 or TRBV6-3 and J is TRBJ2-5, with 7 bases fitting TRBD1. The trim removed 4 bases at V and 5 bases at J, leaving 10 bases unmatched. Germline V gene data show CDR1 as MNHEY and CDR2 as SVGEGT. This CDR3 spans 15 amino acids. CDR3: CASSFRSGGGETQYF. The CDR3 coding sequence is TGTGCCAGCAGTTTCCGTTCAGGGGGTGGCGAGACCCAGTACTTC.

This clonotype was found many times. The chain carries TRBV5-1 and TRBJ2-5; TRBD2 aligns across 9 bases. The V segment lost 0 bases and the J segment 4 bases; nucleotides outside the gene matches: 4. Germline lookup yields CDR1 SGHRS and CDR2 YFSETQ. The CDR3 is made up of 15 amino acids. The CDR3 DNA sequence: TGCGCCAGCAGCTTGGGGCTAGCGGGGCGAGAGACCCAGTACTTC. Encoded protein: CASSLGLAGRETQYF.

This clonotype turned up a few times. J is TRBJ2-2 and V is TRBV5-1; D is unresolved. Per germline, CDR1 SGHRS and CDR2 YFSETQ. V lost 0 bases, J lost 0 bases, and 9 bases lay in between. CDR3 size: 16 residues. In DNA form, the CDR3 reads TGCGCCAGCAGCTTGGAGGGTACCCCGAACACCGGGGAGCTGTTTTTT. Translation gives CASSLEGTPNTGELFF.

V and J are TRBV29-1 and TRBJ2-5, with D possibly being TRBD2 (7 bases). Deletions cut 4 bases from V and 4 bases from J, with 13 bases between. In germline, CDR1 is SQVTM, CDR2 ANQGSEA. The CDR3 spans 13 residues. CDR3 bases: TGCAGCGTTGGGGGGGGGCTTCGAGAGACCCAGTACTTC. Encoded protein: CSVGGGLRETQYF.

Here the CDR3 DNA reads TGTGCCAGCAGCGTTTGGGGTAACGAGCAGTACTTC. Amino acids: CASSVWGNEQYF. The chain links TRBV7-2 to TRBJ2-7; D remains unclear. V gave up 5 bases and J gave up 5 bases, with 10 bases separating them. There are 12 residues in the CDR3. The germline CDR1 and CDR2 sequences are SGHTA and FQGNSA.

This clonotype has just a few counts. The gene calls are TRBV5-1 and TRBJ1-2; 12 nucleotides agree with TRBD1. CDR1 is SGHRS and CDR2 is YFSETQ in the germline V gene. V lost 0 bases to trimming and J lost 6 bases; unmatched junction nucleotides: 3. CDR3 size: 15 residues. The CDR3, as DNA: TGCGCCAGCAGCTTGGGGGACAGGGGGCCGGATGGCTACACCTTC. Protein product: CASSLGDRGPDGYTF.